The next 20 T cell receptor beta chains were all read from a single sample in a study of brain T cells in children with intractable seizures. Profiled with immunoSEQ multiplex PCR; TCRdb holds only in-frame clones, not every one. The repertoire holds tens of thousands of clones, with about 93% as singletons. The sequenced sample was peripheral blood, obtained at surgery. The receptors were sampled from a boy in the first two years of life with tuberous sclerosis and intractable seizures.

The J gene is TRBJ2-2, the V gene TRBV6-1, with TRBD2 matching 7 bases. The CDR3 extends over 16 amino acids. The germline V gene has CDR1 MNHNS and CDR2 SASEGT. V lost 2 bases and J lost 4; bases outside the gene matches: 7. CDR3 bases: TGTGCCAGCAGTGAATTGGGAGGGGTCGGCACCGGGGAGCTGTTTTTT. It codes for CASSELGGVGTGELFF.

This chain connects TRBV11-1 to TRBJ2-7; the D is unclear. This CDR3 spans 15 amino acids. Germline V gene data show CDR1 as SGHAT and CDR2 as FQDESV (reference sequence). V gave up 0 bases and J gave up 1 base, with 10 bases separating them. The CDR3 coding sequence is TGTGCCAGCAGCTTAGCTAGGACGGAGTCCTACGAGCAGTACTTC. Its protein product is CASSLARTESYEQYF.

CDR3 nucleotides: TGTGCCAGCAGCTCCCCTACGGGACACGTCCGGGGAGCTTTCTTT. It yields the protein CASSSPTGHVRGAFF. The gene calls are TRBV5-6 and TRBJ1-1, with a weak D call TRBD1 (6 bases). The CDR3 runs 15 residues. Germline V gene lookup returns CDR1 SGHDT and CDR2 YYEEEE. Trimming stripped 3 bases from V and 10 bases from J, with 22 bases between.

The V and J genes are TRBV9 and TRBJ2-3; 9 bases are shared with TRBD2. The CDR3 spans 14 residues. The junction had 13 bases not matched to a gene; V was cut back by 4 bases and J by 13 bases. Germline CDR1 is SGDLS and CDR2 is YYNGEE. CDR3 bases: TGTGCCAGCAGCTCGATAGCGGGGGACCGAGATAAGTATTTT. Translating gives CASSSIAGDRDKYF.

A few counts support this clone. Sequence at one end of the junction differs from germline and may be a read error. The chain joins TRBV7-7 to TRBJ2-1, with 7 bases that match TRBD1. Germline assignment: CDR1 SSHAT and CDR2 FNYEAQ (reference sequence). The CDR3 loop spans 15 amino acids. The CDR3, as DNA: TGTGCTAGCAGCCCTAACCCCGCGGACAGGAATGAGCAGTTCTTC. Its protein product is CASSPNPADRNEQFF. The variable domain in full, with the rest retrieved from reference TRBV7-7 and TRBJ2-1, is GAGVSQSPRYKVTKRGQDVTLRCDPISSHATLYWYQQALGQGPEFLTYFNYEAQPDKSGLPSDRFSAERPEGSISTLTIQRTEQRDSAMYRCASSPNPADRNEQFFGPGTRLTVL.

The count of this clone is one. The rearrangement links TRBV6-5 to TRBJ2-7; no clear D gene. V lost 6 bases, J lost 4 bases, and 19 bases lay in between. This CDR3 spans 15 amino acids. CDR1 is MNHEY, CDR2 SVGAGI, per germline. For the CDR3, the DNA is TGTGCCAGCAGCCCCGACGGCGGCAGCTGGTACGAGCAGTACTTC. Its protein product is CASSPDGGSWYEQYF.

The V gene is TRBV19, the J gene TRBJ1-1; unclear D gene. With 2 bases removed from V and 0 bases from J, the gap between germline ends came to 4 bases. Looked up from germline, CDR1 is LNHDA and CDR2 is SQIVND (reference sequence). The CDR3 consists of 13 residues. Here the CDR3 DNA reads TGTGCCAGTAGTATACTATTGAACACTGAAGCTTTCTTT. Its protein is CASSILLNTEAFF.

This clone came up once. The gene calls are TRBV5-1 and TRBJ1-1; D gene uncertain. The CDR3 is made up of 15 amino acids. Germline CDR1 is SGHRS and CDR2 is YFSETQ. V shed 4 bases and J shed 0 bases, with 13 bases lying between them. The CDR3 DNA reads TGCGCCAGCAGCCGGGTACGGGTTTTGAACACTGAAGCTTTCTTT. Amino acids: CASSRVRVLNTEAFF.

This chain connects TRBV5-4 to TRBJ2-5, with 7 bases fitting TRBD2. The CDR3 spans 13 residues. Losses at the gene ends were 5 bases for V and 2 bases for J; bases not matched to a gene: 3. Per germline, CDR1 SGHNT and CDR2 YYREEE (reference sequence). CDR3 DNA: TGTGCCAGCAGTTTCGGGGGGCAAGAGACCCAGTACTTC. This codes for CASSFGGQETQYF.

The chain couples TRBV30 to TRBJ2-7; TRBD2 agrees at 7 bases. The CDR3 is 13 amino acids. Germline CDR1 reads GTSNPN; CDR2 reads SVGIG (reference sequence). V lost 1 base, J lost 6 bases, and 6 bases stayed unmatched. CDR3 nucleotides: TGTGCCTGGAGTGCCTCCTCTAGCGGCGAGCAGTACTTC. Amino acid sequence: CAWSASSSGEQYF.

The CDR3, as DNA: TGTGCCAGCAGCCAGCGCCCAGTATCGAACACCGGGGAGCTGTTTTTT. This gives the protein CASSQRPVSNTGELFF. The chain recombines TRBV4-2 with TRBJ2-2; D gene uncertain. This CDR3 is 16 amino acids long. Germline V gene lookup returns CDR1 LGHNA and CDR2 YNFKEQ. Trimming removed 3 bases from V and 0 bases from J, with 11 bases in between.

CDR3 protein: CAWTDRGPYNEQFF. The CDR3, as DNA: TGTGCCTGGACTGACAGGGGACCCTACAATGAGCAGTTCTTC. The V and J genes are TRBV30 and TRBJ2-1, with TRBD1 matching over 8 bases. CDR1 and CDR2 (germline): GTSNPN, SVGIG (reference sequence). Trimming took 4 bases from V and 2 from J; bases not matched to a gene: 4. This CDR3 has 14 residues.

The CDR3 region has the DNA TGTGCCAGCCACCTCCCCCCTAGAGGGGGTGAGCAGTTCTTC. As protein: CASHLPPRGGEQFF. The V gene is TRBV2, the J gene TRBJ2-1, with D possibly matching TRBD1 (6 bases). V lost 8 bases, J lost 9 bases, and 20 bases lay in between. The germline gives CDR1 SNHLY, CDR2 FYNNEI. There are 14 residues in the CDR3.

The chain combines TRBV6-5 with TRBJ2-3, with TRBD1 as a possible D gene (6 bases). The germline V and J ends were trimmed by 8 bases and 1 base, with 13 bases remaining between them. Germline-derived CDR1 and CDR2 are MNHEY and SVGAGI. The CDR3 spans 14 residues. The CDR3 DNA reads TGTGCCAGCCGCGACAGGACCCGCACAGATACGCAGTATTTT. Encoded protein: CASRDRTRTDTQYF.

The V gene is TRBV10-3, the J gene TRBJ2-5; 9 nucleotides line up with TRBD2. The CDR3 runs to 16 residues. Looked up from germline, CDR1 is ENHRY and CDR2 is SYGVKD. J was trimmed by 4 bases and V by 8 bases; bases with no gene match: 14. CDR3 sequence reads: CAIRKGNSGSPETQYF. CDR3 coding DNA: TGTGCCATCCGAAAGGGTAATAGCGGGAGTCCAGAGACCCAGTACTTC.

The V gene is TRBV11-3, the J gene TRBJ1-4, with 10 positions matching TRBD1. Germline lookup yields CDR1 SGHNT and CDR2 YENEEA. The CDR3 has 14 residues. After removal of 5 bases from V and 8 bases from J, the junction contained 5 bases not matched to a gene. The CDR3 loop is CASSLRDRGEKLFF. Here the CDR3 DNA reads TGTGCCAGCAGCCTGCGGGACAGGGGCGAAAAACTGTTTTTT.

The chain recombines TRBV27 with TRBJ2-5, with D perhaps matching TRBD2 (6 bases). V lost 6 bases and J 4 bases, leaving 12 bases between the germline ends. CDR3 size: 13 residues. The germline CDR1 and CDR2 sequences are MNHEY and SMNVEV (reference sequence). The CDR3 nucleotides are TGTGCCAGCAGGGGACTTAATCTAGAGACCCAGTACTTC. Protein: CASRGLNLETQYF.

This chain uses TRBV19 with TRBJ2-7; D may be TRBD1 or TRBD2 (6 bases each). Germline-derived CDR1 and CDR2 are LNHDA and SQIVND (reference sequence). Trimming removed 6 bases from V and 4 bases from J, with 13 bases in between. This CDR3 contains 13 residues. CDR3 sequence: CASRQGGEYEQYF. CDR3 coding DNA: TGTGCCAGTAGACAGGGCGGGGAATACGAGCAGTACTTC.

The chain is built from TRBV12-5 and TRBJ1-6; TRBD1 might be the D (5 bases). V gave up 5 bases and J gave up 7 bases, with 12 bases separating them. Per germline, CDR1 LGHNT and CDR2 FRNRAP. The CDR3 extends over 14 amino acids. CDR3 sequence (DNA): TGTGCTAGTGGTCCGACAGTAGGGAATTCACCCCTCCACTTT. It translates to CASGPTVGNSPLHF.

V gene TRBV28 combines with J gene TRBJ2-3; D is undetermined. The germline gives CDR1 MDHEN, CDR2 SYDVKM. Trimming took off 5 bases at V and 3 bases at J, with 18 bases between the two ends. CDR3 length equals 16 residues. CDR3 DNA sequence: TGTGCCAGCAGTACCCGCCGGATAAGGCTGACAGATACGCAGTATTTT. Its translation: CASSTRRIRLTDTQYF.